This T cell receptor (beta chain) appears in the sequencing data of a study of control samples from healthy donors and cancer patients. Sequencing used immunoSEQ multiplex PCR; TCRdb keeps in-frame clones, though not all of them. Seen here are more than 100,000 clones, 80% to 95% observed once, and the top ten hold 7.8%. The CDR3 runs to 12 residues. Germline V lookup: CDR1 SGHTA, CDR2 FQGNSA. Trimming removed 4 bases from V and 8 bases from J, with 11 bases in between. The clonotype was recovered from a woman aged 18-29 years in good health. Sequencing was done on a sample of blood. This chain joins TRBV7-2 and TRBJ1-2; D uncertain. CDR3 protein: CASSWMAQGYTF. In DNA form, the CDR3 reads TGTGCCAGCAGCTGGATGGCTCAGGGCTACACCTTC.